Listed here are 31 T cell receptor beta chains from one sample, sequenced in a study of T cells in Graves' hyperthyroidism and ophthalmopathy. What was amplified from RNA transcripts were TCR beta CDR3 regions. The HTBI primer set drove a first-round RT-PCR of the TCR CDR3. TCRdb reanalysed the multiplex PCR reads using MiXCR and keeps one entry per CDR3 protein. The data contain fewer than 250,000 distinct CDR3 sequences, 16% of them seen just once; the ten biggest clones take up 25% to 30%. What was sequenced was blood. Receptors originate from a woman aged 18-35 years with Graves' ophthalmopathy.

This clonotype has a count of ten or more. The DNA of the CDR3 is TGTGCCAGCAGCTCGACAGGGACGGATGGCTACACCTTC. This codes for CASSSTGTDGYTF. The gene calls are TRBV7-9 and TRBJ1-2, with 7 bases matching TRBD1. The CDR3 is 13 residues long. Trimming removed 4 bases from V and 6 bases from J; junction bases left unmatched: 5. Germline V gene sequence: CDR1 SEHNR, CDR2 FQNEAQ (reference sequence).

This rearrangement joins TRBV7-2 to TRBJ2-1; D not certain. The CDR3 length is 16 residues. Deletions cut 6 bases from V and 8 bases from J, with 23 bases between. CDR1 is SGHTA and CDR2 is FQGNSA in the germline V gene. The CDR3 loop is CASRENRTLFSHEQFF. The CDR3 DNA sequence: TGTGCCAGCAGAGAAAACCGGACCCTATTTTCCCATGAGCAGTTCTTC.

This clonotype has a count of ten or more. CDR3 amino acids: CAWSPPWTATTDTQYF. CDR3 coding DNA: TGTGCCTGGAGTCCCCCCTGGACAGCGACCACAGATACGCAGTATTTT. V gene TRBV30 combines with J gene TRBJ2-3; D possibly corresponds to TRBD1 (6 bases). The germline gives CDR1 GTSNPN, CDR2 SVGIG (reference sequence). Deletions cut 2 bases from V and 2 bases from J, with 17 bases between. The CDR3 has 16 residues.

This clonotype appeared many times. Written as DNA, the CDR3 is TGCAGTGCTAGAAATGCAATGAACACTGAAGCTTTCTTT. It codes for CSARNAMNTEAFF. This chain connects TRBV20-1 to TRBJ1-1, with D unclear. The CDR3 contains 13 residues. Trimming removed 2 bases at V and 0 bases at J, with 7 bases between. Per the germline V gene, CDR1 is DFQATT and CDR2 is SNEGSKA (reference sequence).

This clonotype showed up many times. V usage is TRBV25-1 and J usage is TRBJ1-2; TRBD1 matches at 10 bases. With V trimmed by 6 bases and J by 5 bases, 9 bases remained unmatched. CDR3 length: 15 amino acids. CDR1 is MGHDK and CDR2 is SYGVNS in the germline V gene. As DNA, the CDR3 is TGTGCCAGCAGCAAGACAGGGGGCCGTACGTATGGCTACACCTTC. Amino acids: CASSKTGGRTYGYTF.

This clonotype was counted ten times or more. The chain carries TRBV2 and TRBJ2-7, with a tentative D call TRBD1 (5 bases). The CDR3 is made up of 12 amino acids. Trimming removed 6 bases from V and 9 bases from J, with 15 bases in between. The V gene's germline CDR1 is SNHLY and CDR2 FYNNEI. The CDR3: CASRQAAGGQYF. The DNA for the CDR3 is TGTGCCAGCAGACAGGCCGCCGGTGGGCAGTACTTC. The full variable domain, rest sourced from reference TRBV2 and TRBJ2-7, is EPEVTQTPSHQVTQMGQEVILRCVPISNHLYFYWYRQILGQKVEFLVSFYNNEISEKSEIFDDQFSVERPDGSNFTLKIRSTKLEDSAMYFCASRQAAGGQYFGPGTRLTVT.

This clonotype was recorded many times. The V gene is TRBV7-9, the J gene TRBJ2-7, with no clear D. Germline lookup yields CDR1 SEHNR and CDR2 FQNEAQ (reference sequence). Trimming left V 1 base short and J 4 bases short, with 14 bases between. The CDR3 totals 15 residues. The CDR3 loop is CASSLGLGQPYEQYF. The CDR3 nucleotides are TGTGCCAGCAGCTTAGGTCTCGGTCAGCCTTACGAGCAGTACTTC.

As concerns this clonotype: Relative to the germline gene, one junction end is altered; a read error may explain this. The CDR3: CATSGSGGQGDTQYF. In DNA, the CDR3 is TGTGCCACTAGTGGGAGCGGGGGGCAGGGAGATACGCAGTATTTT. This chain connects TRBV24-1 to TRBJ2-3, with 9 positions matching TRBD2. This CDR3 comprises 15 residues. CDR1 is KGHDR and CDR2 is SFDVKD in the germline V gene.

This clonotype showed up just a few times. This chain uses TRBV14 with TRBJ2-7, with 8 bases that match TRBD1. After removal of 0 bases from V and 0 bases from J, the junction contained 7 bases not matched to a gene. The germline V gene has CDR1 SGHDN and CDR2 FVKESK. The length of the CDR3 is 17 residues. This chain's CDR3 is CASSQDLDGTGSYEQYF. CDR3 sequence (DNA): TGTGCCAGCAGCCAAGATCTTGATGGGACAGGCTCCTACGAGCAGTACTTC. Complete variable domain (other parts from reference TRBV14 and TRBJ2-7): EAGVTQFPSHSVIEKGQTVTLRCDPISGHDNLYWYRRVMGKEIKFLLHFVKESKQDESGMPNNRFLAERTGGTYSTLKVQPAELEDSGVYFCASSQDLDGTGSYEQYFGPGTRLTVT.

This clonotype was observed many times. The J gene is TRBJ2-3, the V gene TRBV27; D perhaps matches TRBD2 (5 bases). Looked up from germline, CDR1 is MNHEY and CDR2 is SMNVEV (reference sequence). V lost 8 bases and J 2 bases, leaving 11 bases between the germline ends. The CDR3 is 13 amino acids. CDR3 bases: TGTGCCAGCCATGAGCGGAACACAGATACGCAGTATTTT. As protein: CASHERNTDTQYF.

This clonotype has at least ten counts. This chain joins TRBV20-1 and TRBJ2-5, with TRBD2 matching over 8 bases. This CDR3 has 18 amino acids. CDR1 is DFQATT, CDR2 SNEGSKA, per germline (reference sequence). V gave up 0 bases and J gave up 5 bases; unmatched junction bases: 17. This chain's CDR3 is CSARDEEMRRGDLETQYF. In DNA, the CDR3 is TGCAGTGCTAGAGATGAGGAAATGAGGCGGGGGGATTTGGAGACCCAGTACTTC.

This clonotype was observed many times. CDR3 sequence (DNA): TGTGCCAGCAGCCCCCAGGACCGAGACCGCACAGATACGCAGTATTTT. Its translation is CASSPQDRDRTDTQYF. The gene calls are TRBV7-9 and TRBJ2-3; D gene unclear. This CDR3 has 16 residues. V was trimmed by 5 bases and J by 1 base, leaving 16 bases between them. Germline CDR1 SEHNR, CDR2 FQNEAQ (reference sequence).

This clonotype has at least ten counts. The chain recombines TRBV3-1 with TRBJ2-3, with 7 bases identical to TRBD1. This CDR3 has 14 residues. Germline assignment: CDR1 LGHDT and CDR2 YNNKEL (reference sequence). The ends lost 6 bases at V and 2 bases at J; junction bases unmatched: 5. This CDR3 reads CASRRDSNTDTQYF. CDR3 nucleotide sequence: TGTGCCAGCAGGAGGGACAGCAACACAGATACGCAGTATTTT.

This clonotype showed up many times. J is TRBJ2-1 and V is TRBV20-1; 9 bases are shared with TRBD2. V dropped 1 base and J dropped 4; count of bases not matched to a gene: 2. The germline CDR1 and CDR2 sequences are DFQATT and SNEGSKA (reference sequence). The CDR3 length is 14 residues. CDR3 DNA sequence: TGCAGTGCTAGAGCTAGCGGGGAGTACAATGAGCAGTTCTTC. Its protein is CSARASGEYNEQFF.

This clonotype appeared a few times. As the CDR3 is not closed by the conserved phenylalanine or tryptophan, this likely results from a read error. The genes are TRBV28 and TRBJ1-1; 10 bases map to TRBD1. This CDR3 is 16 amino acids long. CDR1 is MDHEN and CDR2 is SYDVKM in the germline V gene. V was clipped by 7 bases and J by 4 bases; unmatched bases: 12. CDR3 protein: CASNSQGQGLGTEAFL. CDR3 sequence (DNA): TGTGCCAGCAACTCCCAGGGACAGGGGTTAGGCACTGAAGCTTTCCTT.

There are many counts of this clonotype. The rearrangement uses TRBV29-1 and TRBJ2-1; the match to TRBD2 covers 8 bases. Trimming took 3 bases from V and 6 from J; bases not matched to a gene: 4. This CDR3 is built from 13 residues. Germline V CDR1 and CDR2: SQVTM, ANQGSEA. CDR3 in DNA: TGCAGCGTTGACACTAGCGGTGGCAATGAGCAGTTCTTC. This gives the protein CSVDTSGGNEQFF.

This clonotype came up many times. The chain couples TRBV2 to TRBJ1-1; D unresolved. Germline V gene sequence: CDR1 SNHLY, CDR2 FYNNEI. CDR3 length: 13 amino acids. Trimming took 7 bases from V and 1 from J, leaving 10 bases between them. The CDR3 is CASNREANTEAFF. CDR3 coding DNA: TGTGCCAGCAACCGGGAGGCGAACACTGAAGCTTTCTTT.

This clonotype has a count of ten or more. V gene TRBV7-3 combines with J gene TRBJ2-1; 7 nucleotides align to TRBD1. CDR1 SGHTA and CDR2 FQGTGA come from the germline V gene. V was pared by 1 base and J by 4 bases, with 10 bases of the junction left unmatched. This CDR3 has 17 residues. CDR3 in amino acids: CASSLIGGRGLYNEQFF. DNA for the CDR3: TGTGCCAGCAGCTTAATAGGGGGCAGGGGATTATACAATGAGCAGTTCTTC.

The gene calls are TRBV2 and TRBJ1-1, with TRBD1 identical over 7 bases. This CDR3 spans 13 amino acids. V dropped 11 bases and J dropped 1; count of bases not matched to a gene: 7. Germline values: CDR1 SNHLY, CDR2 FYNNEI. The CDR3 reads CACRGQRNTEAFF. The CDR3 bases are TGTGCCTGCCGGGGACAGCGGAACACTGAAGCTTTCTTT.

The chain employs TRBV7-8 and TRBJ2-5; TRBD2 matches at 9 bases. From germline, CDR1 is SGHVS and CDR2 FQNEAQ. V dropped 1 base and J dropped 3; count of bases not matched to a gene: 9. CDR3 length: 17 residues. CDR3 bases: TGTGCCAGCAGCTTAGGAGGCGGGGGGGCGGGAGAAGAGACCCAGTACTTC. As protein: CASSLGGGGAGEETQYF.

At least ten counts were recorded for this clonotype. The V call is TRBV9, the J call TRBJ2-3, with D perhaps TRBD1 or TRBD2 (6 bases each). Germline V gene sequence: CDR1 SGDLS, CDR2 YYNGEE. V lost 1 base to trimming and J lost 0 bases, with 12 bases between them. This CDR3 is built from 16 residues. The CDR3, as DNA: TGTGCCAGCAGCGTATACGGGGGCTCTAGCACAGATACGCAGTATTTT. Translated: CASSVYGGSSTDTQYF.

This clonotype came up many times. The rearrangement uses TRBV28 and TRBJ1-5, with TRBD1 as a possible D gene (5 bases). CDR1 is MDHEN and CDR2 is SYDVKM in the germline V gene. CDR3 length equals 16 residues. V was pared by 3 bases and J by 2 bases, with 14 bases between. The CDR3 is CASSFYSGSGNQPQHF. The CDR3 DNA follows: TGTGCCAGCAGTTTCTATTCAGGGAGCGGCAATCAGCCCCAGCATTTT.

The genes are TRBV10-2 and TRBJ2-7, with D perhaps given as TRBD1 or TRBD2 (6 bases each). Trimming removed 5 bases at V and 0 bases at J, with 14 bases between. The CDR3 has 15 amino acids. Germline V lookup: CDR1 WSHSY, CDR2 SAAADI. Written as DNA, the CDR3 is TGCGCCAGCAGTCCCGGGGGCGGTATCTCCTACGAGCAGTACTTC. This translates into CASSPGGGISYEQYF.

This clonotype was counted at least ten times. This sequence joins TRBV11-2 and TRBJ2-5; D unclear. CDR3 size: 14 residues. Trimming removed 5 bases from V and 6 bases from J, with 16 bases in between. From germline, CDR1 is SGHAT and CDR2 FQNNGV. The chain's CDR3 is CASSPRVDGKTQYF. The CDR3 DNA reads as TGTGCCAGCAGCCCTAGGGTCGACGGAAAGACCCAGTACTTC.

This clonotype was detected ten times or more. V usage is TRBV3-1 and J usage is TRBJ1-1; a weak D match, TRBD1 (6 bases). This CDR3 region has 15 residues. The V gene's germline CDR1 is LGHDT and CDR2 YNNKEL (reference sequence). Trimming took off 4 bases at V and 3 bases at J, with 15 bases between the two ends. Here the CDR3 DNA reads TGTGCCAGCAGCCCGTCAACAGGGATATACACTGAAGCTTTCTTT. It encodes CASSPSTGIYTEAFF.

This clonotype was counted at least ten times. The CDR3 is CASSPDRGHSPLHF. The CDR3 DNA is TGTGCCAGCAGCCCAGACAGGGGTCATTCACCCCTCCACTTT. The gene calls are TRBV7-6 and TRBJ1-6; 8 bases fit TRBD1. Germline values: CDR1 SGHVS, CDR2 FNYEAQ. The CDR3 totals 14 residues. The J segment lost 8 bases and the V segment lost 5 bases, leaving 5 bases of the junction unmatched.

There are many counts of this clonotype. CDR3 sequence (DNA): TGTGCCAGCAGTATCAGGACAGCTGCTTCAAATGAAAAACTGTTTTTT. Encoded protein: CASSIRTAASNEKLFF. The chain is built from TRBV28 and TRBJ1-4, with a weak D call TRBD1 (6 bases). V was cut by 5 bases and J by 5 bases, with 18 bases left in between. This CDR3 spans 16 amino acids. Germline V gene sequence: CDR1 MDHEN, CDR2 SYDVKM. Supplemented by reference TRBV28 and TRBJ1-4, the full variable domain reads DVKVTQSSRYLVKRTGEKVFLECVQDMDHENMFWYRQDPGLGLRLIYFSYDVKMKEKGDIPEGYSVSREKKERFSLILESASTNQTSMYLCASSIRTAASNEKLFFGSGTQLSVL.

This chain connects TRBV7-3 to TRBJ1-2; TRBD1 aligns across 10 bases. The CDR3 is 15 residues long. Losses at the gene ends were 5 bases for V and 4 bases for J; bases not matched to a gene: 7. Germline lookup yields CDR1 SGHTA and CDR2 FQGTGA. The CDR3, as DNA: TGTGCCAGCAGCGCAACAGGGACAGGGGTCTATGGCTACACCTTC. This translates into CASSATGTGVYGYTF.

The genes are TRBV20-1 and TRBJ1-1; no reliable D call. This CDR3 has 12 residues. Germline CDR1 DFQATT, CDR2 SNEGSKA (reference sequence). The CDR3 loop is CSVDPENTEAFF. CDR3 DNA sequence: TGCAGCGTTGATCCGGAGAACACTGAAGCTTTCTTT.

The J gene is TRBJ1-1, the V gene TRBV19; TRBD1 might be the D (5 bases). CDR1 LNHDA and CDR2 SQIVND come from the germline V gene (reference sequence). Trimming stripped 6 bases from V and 4 bases from J, with 12 bases between. The CDR3 covers 13 residues. The CDR3 DNA reads as TGTGCCAGTAGACTTGGGACGGGCACTGAAGCTTTCTTT. Encoded protein: CASRLGTGTEAFF.

This clonotype was counted at least ten times. This chain connects TRBV12-3 or TRBV12-4 to TRBJ2-1; the D gene could be TRBD1 or TRBD2 (7 bases each). V lost 2 bases, J lost 7 bases, and 15 bases lay in between. CDR3 length: 15 residues. CDR3 coding DNA: TGTGCCAGCAGTTTAAGGGAGGGGGCGCGAAATGAGCAGTTCTTC. This translates into CASSLREGARNEQFF.